This passage covers 5 T cell receptor beta chains from one sample sequenced in a study of a mutant IDH1 vaccine in newly diagnosed glioma. No antigen has been assigned to these receptors. The table came from immunoSEQ multiplex PCR; TCRdb's copy has only in-frame clones and leaves some out. The repertoire holds approximately 50,000 clones, around 85% seen once, with roughly 6.3% in the top ten. Time point defined: week 35, safety follow-up. Vaccination used 300 ug of mutant IDH1 20-mer peptide per dose, with topical imiquimod. Sequences were derived from PBMCs, sampled from a glioma patient whose treatment included an IDH1 peptide vaccine. These TCRs come from a man between 35 and 55 years old with glioma.

There are a few counts of this clone. The chain carries TRBV7-4 and TRBJ1-1; perhaps TRBD1 as D (5 bases). The CDR3 runs to 14 residues. Germline V gene lookup returns CDR1 SGHVT and CDR2 SQSDAQ. V was pared by 1 base and J by 0 bases, with 6 bases between. The CDR3 sequence: CASSLGGMNTEAFF. In DNA form, the CDR3 reads TGTGCCAGCAGCTTAGGGGGCATGAACACTGAAGCTTTCTTT.

This chain uses TRBV5-6 with TRBJ2-1; D not certain. The CDR3 consists of 17 residues. With 2 bases removed from V and 8 bases from J, the gap between germline ends came to 23 bases. CDR1 and CDR2 (germline): SGHDT, YYEEEE. The CDR3 spells CASSFNPVLWGRDEQFF. CDR3 sequence (DNA): TGTGCCAGCAGCTTCAATCCGGTCTTATGGGGAAGGGATGAGCAGTTCTTC.

The CDR3 here is CAWTRGRTEAFF. The CDR3, as DNA: TGTGCCTGGACCAGGGGGCGAACTGAAGCTTTCTTT. The rearrangement links TRBV30 to TRBJ1-1; 8 nucleotides match TRBD1. Unmatched junction bases numbered 3, after V lost 4 bases and J lost 5 bases. There are 12 residues in the CDR3. Germline values: CDR1 GTSNPN, CDR2 SVGIG (reference sequence).

This CDR3 is CASSPPNSGVGGYTF. CDR3 DNA sequence: TGCGCCAGCAGCCCCCCGAACAGTGGGGTTGGGGGCTACACCTTC. V and J are TRBV4-1 and TRBJ1-2; D gene ambiguous. This CDR3 is 15 amino acids long. The germline CDR1 and CDR2 sequences are MGHRA and YSYEKL. V lost 4 bases and J lost 8, with 20 bases in between.

The chain combines TRBV7-2 with TRBJ2-7; D possibly corresponds to TRBD1 (7 bases). Germline CDR1 SGHTA, CDR2 FQGNSA. There are 14 residues in the CDR3. With 6 bases removed from V and 3 bases from J, the gap between germline ends came to 15 bases. The CDR3 reads CASRGPGGFYEQYF. The CDR3 coding sequence is TGTGCCAGCAGAGGTCCAGGGGGGTTCTACGAGCAGTACTTC.